The 14 T cell receptor beta chains below come from one sample, sequenced in a study of shared clonotypes between healthy human individuals (TCRdb year 2020). The method behind the library was the immunoSEQ multiplex PCR assay. This immuneACCESS table, as held by TCRdb, lists in-frame sequences with V and J called but not all clones. Of the missing ones, under half trace to an unresolved V gene in checked studies; the others have no known cause. The sample has 330,000 or so clones on record, around 72% of them singletons. The ten biggest clones cover 10% of the sample. Source material: memory CD4+ T cells sorted from blood. This specimen's cell subset or site label, per the study, means: CD45RA-negative fraction. The origin of the receptors is a man younger than 40 in good health.

In its sample, this clone was seen once. The chain joins TRBV15 to TRBJ2-3, with D perhaps being TRBD1 or TRBD2 (5 bases each). The CDR3 spans 15 residues. Per the germline V gene, CDR1 is LNHNV and CDR2 is YYDKDF (reference sequence). V was pared by 0 bases and J by 2 bases, with 9 bases between. The CDR3 is CATSRDWGSTDTQYF. CDR3 sequence (DNA): TGTGCCACCAGCAGAGATTGGGGGTCCACAGATACGCAGTATTTT.

This sequence joins TRBV5-6 and TRBJ2-7; the D gene is possibly TRBD1 (6 bases). Germline CDR1 and CDR2: SGHDT and YYEEEE. The CDR3 loop spans 15 amino acids. The germline V and J ends were trimmed by 4 bases and 4 bases, with 18 bases remaining between them. Written as DNA, the CDR3 is TGTGCCAGCAGCCGTGCAGGGGCTGGGGTGTACGAGCAGTACTTC. This translates into CASSRAGAGVYEQYF.

Only a few counts were recorded for this clone. V gene TRBV10-3 combines with J gene TRBJ2-7, with no clear D. Trimming pared 4 bases from V and 7 bases from J, leaving 8 bases between. Germline V gene sequence: CDR1 ENHRY, CDR2 SYGVKD. This CDR3 has 11 amino acids. For the CDR3, the DNA is TGTGCCATCAGTGCTAAGGATGAGCAGTACTTC. It is translated as CAISAKDEQYF.

There are a few counts of this clone. V usage is TRBV7-8 and J usage is TRBJ1-5; D call uncertain. Germline-derived CDR1 and CDR2 are SGHVS and FQNEAQ. The CDR3 sequence is 15 residues long. The ends were cut back, 2 bases at V and 2 bases at J, with 10 bases in the middle. CDR3: CASSLSHGGNQPQHF. CDR3 coding DNA: TGTGCCAGCAGCTTATCCCACGGGGGCAATCAGCCCCAGCATTTT.

This clone has just one count. The chain has TRBV5-1 and TRBJ2-5, with 8 bases lining up with TRBD2. The end of the DNA fits TRBJ2-7 better, so the J call may be wrong. CDR3 length equals 15 residues. CDR1 and CDR2 from the germline V gene are SGHRS and YFSETQ. DNA for the CDR3: TGCGCCAGCAGCTTGGGACTAGCGATCTCCTACGAGCAGTACTTC. This sequence encodes CASSLGLAISYEQYF.

This clone was recorded only once. The chain employs TRBV6-1 and TRBJ2-1, with D maybe TRBD1 (5 bases). The germline gives CDR1 MNHNS, CDR2 SASEGT. The CDR3 is made up of 20 amino acids. Trimming pared 4 bases from V and 2 bases from J, leaving 27 bases between. The CDR3 bases are TGTGCCAGCAGTGGACCGACAGAAGCGCAACATCAGTCAGCCTACAATGAGCAGTTCTTC. This codes for CASSGPTEAQHQSAYNEQFF.

As regards this clone: A far larger clone is just one base off, so this is likely a read error. This rearrangement joins TRBV5-1 to TRBJ1-5, with D unclear. The CDR3 is made up of 14 amino acids. The germline gives CDR1 SGHRS, CDR2 YFSETQ. Trimming shortened V by 4 bases and J by 5 bases, and 13 bases separated the two germline ends. In DNA, the CDR3 is TGCGCCAGCAGCCTTACAGAGGGCGATCAGCCCCAGCATTTT. Translated: CASSLTEGDQPQHF.

The chain links TRBV6-6 to TRBJ2-2; 11 positions match TRBD1. From germline, CDR1 is MNHNY and CDR2 SVGAGI (reference sequence). V shed 5 bases, J shed 7 bases, and the junction held 6 bases outside the gene matches. This CDR3 region has 15 residues. In nucleotides, the CDR3 is TGTGCCAGCAGTCCCGGACAGGGGGCGTTCGGGGAGCTGTTTTTT. It translates to CASSPGQGAFGELFF.

The rearrangement uses TRBV7-9 and TRBJ1-2; weak D call: TRBD1 (5 bases). Trimming cost V 8 bases and J 8 bases, with 18 bases left between them. The germline V gene encodes CDR1 SEHNR and CDR2 FQNEAQ (reference sequence). The CDR3 length is 13 residues. In DNA form, the CDR3 reads TGTGCCAGCGATCCTGGGGTGGGACGGGGCTACACCTTC. It codes for CASDPGVGRGYTF. Full variable domain (rest looked up from reference TRBV7-9 and TRBJ1-2): DTGVSQNPRHKITKRGQNVTFRCDPISEHNRLYWYRQTLGQGPEFLTYFQNEAQLEKSRLLSDRFSAERPKGSFSTLEIQRTEQGDSAMYLCASDPGVGRGYTFGSGTRLTVV.

The chain joins TRBV28 to TRBJ2-7, with no clear D. Per germline, CDR1 MDHEN and CDR2 SYDVKM. The CDR3 extends over 13 amino acids. V lost 2 bases, J lost 4 bases, and 9 bases lay in between. As DNA, the CDR3 is TGTGCCAGCAGTTTAGTGGGGTTATACGAGCAGTACTTC. It specifies CASSLVGLYEQYF.

The V and J genes are TRBV9 and TRBJ2-3; D perhaps matches TRBD1 (6 bases). The ends were cut back, 0 bases at V and 8 bases at J, with 13 bases in the middle. The CDR3 covers 14 residues. The germline V gene encodes CDR1 SGDLS and CDR2 YYNGEE. The CDR3: CASSVDSGAGTQYF. The CDR3 nucleotides are TGTGCCAGCAGCGTAGATTCAGGGGCCGGTACGCAGTATTTT. Together with reference TRBV9 and TRBJ2-3, the CDR3 gives the full variable domain: DSGVTQTPKHLITATGQRVTLRCSPRSGDLSVYWYQQSLDQGLQFLIQYYNGEERAKGNILERFSAQQFPDLHSELNLSSLELGDSALYFCASSVDSGAGTQYFGPGTRLTVL.

The chain recombines TRBV25-1 with TRBJ2-1, with TRBD2 matching over 7 bases. The CDR3 is made up of 14 amino acids. Trimming cost V 5 bases and J 6 bases; bases outside gene matches: 7. Germline CDR1 is MGHDK and CDR2 is SYGVNS. CDR3 protein: CASSSPGTINEQFF. CDR3 DNA: TGTGCCAGCAGTTCACCCGGGACTATCAATGAGCAGTTCTTC.

This clone was detected only a few times. The CDR3 sequence: CASSFTQGDFYEQYF. DNA for the CDR3: TGTGCCAGCAGCTTCACCCAGGGGGATTTTTACGAGCAGTACTTC. J is TRBJ2-7 and V is TRBV7-8; 7 positions match TRBD1. Per germline, CDR1 SGHVS and CDR2 FQNEAQ. CDR3 length: 15 residues. V lost 3 bases, J lost 4 bases, and 9 bases stayed unmatched.

This clone was seen ten or more times. The chain recombines TRBV5-5 with TRBJ2-3; D may be TRBD1 or TRBD2 (5 bases each). Per germline, CDR1 SGHKS and CDR2 YYEKEE (reference sequence). CDR3 length: 16 residues. Trimming left V 5 bases short and J 5 bases short, with 21 bases between. The CDR3 protein is CASSFSRDGAGDTQYF. CDR3 bases: TGTGCCAGCAGTTTTAGCCGGGACGGGGCAGGAGATACGCAGTATTTT.